A single T cell receptor (beta chain) is shown here with its context. The sample originates from a study of blood T cell repertoires in COVID-19. Overall study context: Collection of acute and convalescent COVID-19 samples took place in the United States, Italy and Spain. In each case, the material was cDNA or gDNA derived from T cells, B-cell-depleted T cells, or PBMCs.

With 5 bases removed from V and 7 bases from J, the gap between germline ends came to 6 bases. Germline assignment: CDR1 SGHTA and CDR2 FQGNSA. This CDR3 spans 12 amino acids. In the source study's methods: Amplified reference gene primers provided the basis for estimating nucleated cell counts. This table comes from immunoSEQ multiplex PCR, and its TCRdb copy is limited to in-frame clones, with some not included. The V and J calls and clone size are taken from that table; D and trimming were inferred from the DNA. The sample holds roughly 140,000 clones, 80% seen once. This TCR was recovered from a woman between 50 and 59 years old with acute or convalescent COVID-19. The specimen was peripheral blood. The chain joins TRBV7-2 to TRBJ1-6, with a possible D match to TRBD1 (6 bases). The CDR3 loop is CASSTGNSPLHF. CDR3 DNA: TGTGCCAGCAGCACAGGGAATTCACCCCTCCACTTT.